This T cell receptor beta chain was sequenced for a study of cytomegalovirus exposure and HLA in healthy donors. Germline assignment: CDR1 WNHNN and CDR2 SYGVQD (reference sequence). Trimming left V 1 base short and J 4 bases short, with 9 bases between. This CDR3 has 14 residues. About this clone: Its antigen is not known.

General study findings and limits: The study listed under 200 cytomegalovirus-associated TCR beta chains.

PCR employed 60 Vbeta and 13 Jbeta primers. Profiled with immunoSEQ multiplex PCR; TCRdb holds only in-frame clones, not every one. The table records some 110,000 clones, 80% to 85% of them present only once. The source material was PBMCs. The receptor was derived from a man younger than 45 in good health and CMV-seropositive. The chain joins TRBV10-1 to TRBJ2-3; no reliable D call. CDR3 amino acids: CASSEFGFPDTQYF. The CDR3 coding sequence is TGCGCCAGCAGTGAGTTTGGCTTCCCAGATACGCAGTATTTT.